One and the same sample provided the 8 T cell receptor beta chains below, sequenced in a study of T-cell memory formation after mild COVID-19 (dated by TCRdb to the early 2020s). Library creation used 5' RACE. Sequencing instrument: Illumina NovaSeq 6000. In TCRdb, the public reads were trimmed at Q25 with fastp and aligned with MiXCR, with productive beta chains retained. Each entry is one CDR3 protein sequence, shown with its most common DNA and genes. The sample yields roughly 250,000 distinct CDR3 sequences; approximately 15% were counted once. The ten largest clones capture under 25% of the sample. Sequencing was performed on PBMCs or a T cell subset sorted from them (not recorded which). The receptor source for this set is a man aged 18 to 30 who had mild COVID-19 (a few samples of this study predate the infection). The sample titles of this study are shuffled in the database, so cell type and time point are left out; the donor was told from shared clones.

CDR3 sequence reads: CSARGGVKNTEAFF. For the CDR3, the DNA is TGCAGTGCTAGAGGGGGGGTTAAGAACACTGAAGCTTTCTTT. The rearrangement joins TRBV20-1 to TRBJ1-1, with D possibly TRBD1 on 5 matching bases. Looked up from germline, CDR1 is DFQATT and CDR2 is SNEGSKA (reference sequence). Trimming stripped 1 base from V and 1 base from J, with 10 bases between. CDR3 length: 14 amino acids.

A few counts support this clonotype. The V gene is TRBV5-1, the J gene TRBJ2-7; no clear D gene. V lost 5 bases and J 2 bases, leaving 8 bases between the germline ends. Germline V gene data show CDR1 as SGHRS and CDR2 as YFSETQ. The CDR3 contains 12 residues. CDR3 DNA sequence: TGCGCCAGCAGTCTCTTCCCCTACGAGCAGTACTTC. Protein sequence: CASSLFPYEQYF.

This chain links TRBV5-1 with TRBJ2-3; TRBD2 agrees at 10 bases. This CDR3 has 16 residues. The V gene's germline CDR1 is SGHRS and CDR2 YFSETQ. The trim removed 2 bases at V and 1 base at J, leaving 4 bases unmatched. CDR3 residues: CASSLTGTSGTDTQYF. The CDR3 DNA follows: TGCGCCAGCAGCTTAACCGGGACTAGCGGCACAGATACGCAGTATTTT.

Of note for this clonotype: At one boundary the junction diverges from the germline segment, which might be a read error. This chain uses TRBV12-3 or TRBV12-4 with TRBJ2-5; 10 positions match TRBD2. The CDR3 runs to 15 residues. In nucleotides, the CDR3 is TGTGCCAGCAGTATAGCGGGGGGCGGGGGAGAGACCCAGTACTTC. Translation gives CASSIAGGGGETQYF.

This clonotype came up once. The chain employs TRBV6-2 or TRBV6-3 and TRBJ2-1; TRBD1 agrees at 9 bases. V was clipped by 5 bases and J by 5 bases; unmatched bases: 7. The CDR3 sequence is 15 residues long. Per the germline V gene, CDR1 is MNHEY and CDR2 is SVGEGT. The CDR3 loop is CASSRPGQGHNEQFF. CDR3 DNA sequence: TGTGCCAGCAGTAGGCCGGGACAGGGACACAATGAGCAGTTCTTC.

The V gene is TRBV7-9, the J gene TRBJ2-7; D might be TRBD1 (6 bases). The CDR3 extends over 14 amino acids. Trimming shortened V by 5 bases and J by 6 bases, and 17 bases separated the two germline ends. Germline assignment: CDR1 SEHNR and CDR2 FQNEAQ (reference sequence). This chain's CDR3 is CASSILTGDREQYF. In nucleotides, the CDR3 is TGTGCCAGCAGCATATTGACAGGAGATCGCGAGCAGTACTTC. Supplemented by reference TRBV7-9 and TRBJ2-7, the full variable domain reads DTGVSQNPRHKITKRGQNVTFRCDPISEHNRLYWYRQTLGQGPEFLTYFQNEAQLEKSRLLSDRFSAERPKGSFSTLEIQRTEQGDSAMYLCASSILTGDREQYFGPGTRLTVT.

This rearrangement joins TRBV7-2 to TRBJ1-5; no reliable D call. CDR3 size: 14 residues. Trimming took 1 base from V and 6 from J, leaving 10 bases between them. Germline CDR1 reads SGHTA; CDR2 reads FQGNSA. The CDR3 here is CASSLGPKGQPQHF. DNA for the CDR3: TGTGCCAGCAGCTTAGGCCCCAAGGGTCAGCCCCAGCATTTT.

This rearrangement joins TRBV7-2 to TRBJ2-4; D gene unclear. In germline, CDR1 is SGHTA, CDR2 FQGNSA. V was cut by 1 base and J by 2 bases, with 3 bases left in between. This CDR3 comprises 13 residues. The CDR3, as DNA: TGTGCCAGCAGCTTAGTAACCAAAAACATTCAGTACTTC. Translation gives CASSLVTKNIQYF.